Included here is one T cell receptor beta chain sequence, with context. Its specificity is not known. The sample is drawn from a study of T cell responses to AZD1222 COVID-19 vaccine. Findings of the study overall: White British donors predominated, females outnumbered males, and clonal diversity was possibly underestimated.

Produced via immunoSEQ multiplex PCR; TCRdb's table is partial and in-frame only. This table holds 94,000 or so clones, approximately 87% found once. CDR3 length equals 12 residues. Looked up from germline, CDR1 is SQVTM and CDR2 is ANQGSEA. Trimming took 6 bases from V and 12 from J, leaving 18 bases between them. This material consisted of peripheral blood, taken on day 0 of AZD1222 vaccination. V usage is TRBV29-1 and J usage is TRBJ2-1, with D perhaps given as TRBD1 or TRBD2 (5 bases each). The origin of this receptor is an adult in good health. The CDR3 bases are TGCAGCGTACCCCGGGACCCCCAGAGGCAGTTCTTC. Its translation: CSVPRDPQRQFF.